One sample yielded the 13 T cell receptor beta chains listed below, sequenced in a study of CD8+CD57+ T cells in acquired aplastic anemia. According to the study, genomic DNA was the template for TCR beta VDJ and CDR3 profiling. Via MiXCR, TCRdb re-called the reads, giving one row per CDR3 protein. In the table there are about 190,000 distinct CDR3 sequences, roughly half of which are singletons. Sequenced material: sorted CD4+, CD8+, or CD8+CD57+ T cells (not recorded which) from PBMCs. The receptors shown here come from a human donor in good health, serving as a control.

This clonotype was observed at least ten times. V gene TRBV6-1 combines with J gene TRBJ2-7; D is possibly TRBD1 or TRBD2 (6 bases each). The CDR3 is 14 residues long. Germline values: CDR1 MNHNS, CDR2 SASEGT. Trimming stripped 2 bases from V and 2 bases from J, with 10 bases between. The CDR3 DNA reads TGTGCCAGCAGTGAAACGGGGGCAACCTACGAGCAGTACTTC. It specifies CASSETGATYEQYF.

This sequence joins TRBV10-1 and TRBJ2-5; D unresolved. CDR3 size: 13 residues. Germline-derived CDR1 and CDR2 are WNHNN and SYGVQD (reference sequence). Trimming took off 6 bases at V and 5 bases at J, with 13 bases between the two ends. Written as DNA, the CDR3 is TGCGCCAGCAGCCGGACCAAAGATGAGACCCAGTACTTC. This gives the protein CASSRTKDETQYF.

The table lists this clonotype with many counts. This chain connects TRBV6-6 to TRBJ2-7, with D perhaps TRBD2 (5 bases). The CDR3 covers 13 residues. The germline CDR1 and CDR2 sequences are MNHNY and SVGAGI (reference sequence). V was trimmed by 3 bases and J by 1 base, leaving 7 bases between them. The CDR3 is CASSYEGSYEQYF. CDR3 DNA: TGTGCCAGCAGTTATGAGGGTTCCTACGAGCAGTACTTC.

This clonotype has at least ten counts. The chain carries TRBV12-3 or TRBV12-4 and TRBJ1-1; D might be TRBD1 (6 bases). The length of the CDR3 is 14 residues. The germline V and J ends were trimmed by 5 bases and 9 bases, with 19 bases remaining between them. DNA of the CDR3: TGTGCCAGCAGTCCCCACGCCCAGGGGCTCCAAGCTTTCTTT. Its protein product is CASSPHAQGLQAFF.

This clonotype has a count of ten or more. J is TRBJ1-3 and V is TRBV19; 10 bases are a match to TRBD1. CDR1 and CDR2 from the germline V gene are LNHDA and SQIVND (reference sequence). This CDR3 contains 16 residues. J lost 3 bases, V lost 7 bases, and 9 bases had no gene match. The chain's CDR3 is CASMDLTGGFGNTIYF. The CDR3 nucleotides read TGTGCCAGTATGGACCTGACAGGGGGCTTTGGAAACACCATATATTTT. Filled out from reference TRBV19 and TRBJ1-3, the complete variable domain reads DGGITQSPKYLFRKEGQNVTLSCEQNLNHDAMYWYRQDPGQGLRLIYYSQIVNDFQKGDIAEGYSVSREKKESFPLTVTSAQKNPTAFYLCASMDLTGGFGNTIYFGEGSWLTVV.

The CDR3 is CASAGGRETQYF. In nucleotides, the CDR3 is TGCGCCAGCGCAGGAGGGAGGGAGACCCAGTACTTC. This chain connects TRBV10-1 to TRBJ2-5; tentatively, D is TRBD2 (6 bases). V was cut by 8 bases and J by 5 bases, with 12 bases left in between. The germline gives CDR1 WNHNN, CDR2 SYGVQD (reference sequence). The CDR3 is 12 residues long.

V is TRBV25-1 and J is TRBJ2-1; D not resolved. The CDR3 length is 12 residues. From germline, CDR1 is MGHDK and CDR2 SYGVNS. Between the trimmed V and J ends, which lost 3 bases and 4 bases, there was a span of 4 bases. CDR3 loop: CASSDTYNEQFF. The CDR3 coding sequence is TGTGCCAGCAGTGACACGTACAATGAGCAGTTCTTC.

The V and J genes are TRBV5-6 and TRBJ1-6; TRBD1 matches at 7 bases. V dropped 3 bases and J dropped 11; count of bases not matched to a gene: 8. From germline, CDR1 is SGHDT and CDR2 YYEEEE. The CDR3 length is 14 residues. The CDR3 here is CASSSTGERTPLHF. CDR3 DNA sequence: TGTGCCAGCAGCTCAACAGGGGAGAGGACACCCCTCCACTTT.

This clonotype was observed many times. The V call is TRBV6-1, the J call TRBJ1-6; D uncertain. V gave up 1 base and J gave up 10 bases, with 11 bases separating them. Looked up from germline, CDR1 is MNHNS and CDR2 is SASEGT. The CDR3 totals 14 residues. In DNA form, the CDR3 reads TGTGCCAGCAGTGAAGGAATGCTGGGCTCACCCCTCCACTTT. This codes for CASSEGMLGSPLHF.

The rearrangement uses TRBV24-1 and TRBJ2-5; D gene uncertain. Germline CDR1 reads KGHDR; CDR2 reads SFDVKD. Trimming left V 0 bases short and J 5 bases short, with 9 bases between. The CDR3 has 14 residues. The DNA for the CDR3 is TGTGCCACCAGTGATTTGGGTATTGGGGAGACCCAGTACTTC. Encoded protein: CATSDLGIGETQYF.

The rearrangement joins TRBV7-2 to TRBJ1-2; 9 bases are shared with TRBD1. CDR3 size: 11 residues. Germline CDR1 is SGHTA and CDR2 is FQGNSA. J gave up 7 bases and V 9 bases, and 3 bases lay outside the gene matches. The CDR3 sequence is CASRDRAGYTF. In DNA, the CDR3 is TGTGCCAGTAGGGACAGGGCTGGCTACACCTTC.

This clonotype has a count of ten or more. This chain connects TRBV7-2 to TRBJ1-1; D is undetermined. The ends were cut back, 5 bases at V and 2 bases at J, with 18 bases in the middle. From germline, CDR1 is SGHTA and CDR2 FQGNSA. The CDR3 sequence is 16 residues long. In nucleotides, the CDR3 is TGTGCCAGCAGCGTAGGTGGTACGTCGGTTAACACTGAAGCTTTCTTT. Its protein is CASSVGGTSVNTEAFF.

A note on this clonotype: The conserved phenylalanine or tryptophan is not found at the CDR3 terminus, so this likely reflects a read error. The DNA is omitted, as the CDR3 cannot be located on it reliably, and the CDR3 follows TCRdb's listing. Here the CDR3 reads CAISGTEGHTV. The chain is built from TRBV10-3 and TRBJ1-2; the table's TRBD1 call for D was not verified on the DNA. Germline CDR1 ENHRY, CDR2 SYGVKD. From its first to its last residue, the CDR3 has 11 amino acids.